This entry is about one T cell receptor (beta chain). The data stem from a study of OX40 agonist ivuxolimab in advanced cancers. This CDR3 contains 14 residues. V lost 3 bases to trimming and J lost 4 bases, with 16 bases between them. The germline V gene encodes CDR1 GTSNPN and CDR2 SVGIG (reference sequence). The table came from immunoSEQ multiplex PCR; TCRdb's copy has only in-frame clones and leaves some out. The profile shows 65,000 to 90,000 clones, 70% to 90% of them singletons. This TCR was sampled from an adult with an advanced solid tumor such as melanoma, head and neck, liver or kidney cancer. Sample: CD4+ or CD8+ T cells sorted from blood, taken in a trial of the OX40 agonist ivuxolimab. The chain uses TRBV30 and TRBJ2-7, with D tentatively TRBD1 or TRBD2 (6 bases each). The chain's CDR3 is CAWRERRGRYEQYF. The CDR3 DNA reads TGTGCCTGGAGGGAGCGACGGGGGCGGTACGAGCAGTACTTC.